Shown below are 20 T cell receptor beta chains from a single sample sequenced in a study of T cells in Graves' hyperthyroidism and ophthalmopathy. It was RNA transcripts that yielded the amplified TCR beta CDR3 regions. The TCR CDR3 was amplified in a first-round RT-PCR using the HTBI primer set. TCRdb analysed the multiplex PCR reads with MiXCR anew, one entry per CDR3 protein. Among about 570,000 distinct CDR3 sequences, around 46% were seen once, and the ten largest hold roughly 19%. Sequences were obtained from peripheral blood or thyroid tissue (not recorded which). These receptors were collected from an adult woman with Graves' disease, either hyperthyroidism or ophthalmopathy (not recorded which).

This clonotype was recorded many times. The V gene is TRBV7-3, the J gene TRBJ2-6; D not certain. V was trimmed by 6 bases and J by 1 base, leaving 7 bases between them. The germline V gene has CDR1 SGHTA and CDR2 FQGTGA. The CDR3 loop spans 14 amino acids. CDR3: CASSEVSGANVLTF. The CDR3 region has the DNA TGTGCCAGCAGTGAGGTATCTGGGGCCAACGTCCTGACTTTC.

At least ten counts were recorded for this clonotype. The V call is TRBV12-3 or TRBV12-4, the J call TRBJ2-7, with TRBD2 as a possible D gene (6 bases). The CDR3 spans 14 residues. V shed 4 bases and J shed 2 bases, with 12 bases lying between them. CDR3 residues: CASSSGGTAYEQYF. CDR3 DNA sequence: TGTGCCAGCAGTTCCGGCGGGACCGCCTACGAGCAGTACTTC.

This clonotype was counted between two and nine times. The chain recombines TRBV5-4 with TRBJ1-3; 7 bases line up with TRBD1. J lost 4 bases, V lost 3 bases, and 19 bases had no gene match. CDR1 is SGHNT, CDR2 YYREEE, per germline (reference sequence). The CDR3 consists of 19 residues. CDR3 protein: CASSWSGLRQQGRGNTIYF. The CDR3 coding sequence is TGTGCCAGCAGCTGGAGTGGATTACGCCAACAGGGGCGCGGAAACACCATATATTTT. Drawing the rest from reference TRBV5-4 and TRBJ1-3, the complete variable domain is ETGVTQSPTHLIKTRGQQVTLRCSSQSGHNTVSWYQQALGQGPQFIFQYYREEENGRGNFPPRFSGLQFPNYSSELNVNALELDDSALYLCASSWSGLRQQGRGNTIYFGEGSWLTVV.

This clonotype was observed a handful of times. V usage is TRBV20-1 and J usage is TRBJ1-4; the D gene is possibly TRBD1 (5 bases). The CDR3 extends over 11 amino acids. CDR1 and CDR2 from the germline V gene are DFQATT and SNEGSKA (reference sequence). The V gene lost 4 bases and the J gene lost 10 bases, with 10 bases spanning the gap. CDR3 bases: TGCAGTGCTACCCCGCAGGGAAAACTGTTTTTT. Its translation: CSATPQGKLFF.

This clonotype has a count of ten or more. The rearrangement uses TRBV7-6 and TRBJ1-1; tentatively, D is TRBD1 (5 bases). Trimming cost V 5 bases and J 6 bases, with 13 bases left between them. From germline, CDR1 is SGHVS and CDR2 FNYEAQ. The CDR3 totals 13 residues. CDR3 sequence (DNA): TGTGCCAGCAGCCCCCCCGGGGCCTCTGAAGCTTTCTTT. This gives the protein CASSPPGASEAFF. Looking up the rest from reference TRBV7-6 and TRBJ1-1 gives the full variable domain: GAGVSQSPRYKVTKRGQDVALRCDPISGHVSLYWYRQALGQGPEFLTYFNYEAQQDKSGLPNDRFSAERPEGSISTLTIQRTEQRDSAMYRCASSPPGASEAFFGQGTRLTVV.

The chain carries TRBV12-3 or TRBV12-4 and TRBJ2-5; the D gene is possibly TRBD2 (5 bases). The CDR3 length is 14 residues. Deletions cut 5 bases from V and 4 bases from J, with 14 bases between. The DNA for the CDR3 is TGTGCCAGCAGTAAATTAGAAGGAGGAGAGACCCAGTACTTC. Translated: CASSKLEGGETQYF.

Many counts were recorded for this clonotype. The CDR3, as DNA: TGTGCCAGCAGCCCCGGGACAGTCCTTAATGAAAAACTGTTTTTT. It specifies CASSPGTVLNEKLFF. The chain carries TRBV9 and TRBJ1-4, with 7 bases aligning to TRBD1. The germline V gene encodes CDR1 SGDLS and CDR2 YYNGEE. J lost 4 bases, V lost 4 bases, and 7 bases had no gene match. CDR3 length: 15 amino acids.

This chain connects TRBV6-5 to TRBJ2-5; 7 bases are a match to TRBD2. V lost 6 bases and J lost 9; bases outside the gene matches: 10. The germline CDR1 and CDR2 sequences are MNHEY and SVGAGI. The CDR3 spans 13 residues. As DNA, the CDR3 is TGTGCCAGCAGAGGGAGGGAGGGTCAGCCCCAGTACTTC. Encoded protein: CASRGREGQPQYF.

This clonotype was seen a few times. The chain uses TRBV30 and TRBJ2-7, with D hard to call. Germline-derived CDR1 and CDR2 are GTSNPN and SVGIG (reference sequence). Trimming pared 4 bases from V and 3 bases from J, leaving 13 bases between. This CDR3 has 13 amino acids. The CDR3 coding sequence is TGTGCCTGGATAGAAGACCACCGCTACGAGCAGTACTTC. Protein sequence: CAWIEDHRYEQYF.

There are a few counts of this clonotype. V is TRBV19 and J is TRBJ1-1; 7 positions agree with TRBD1. Germline CDR1 is LNHDA and CDR2 is SQIVND (reference sequence). This CDR3 comprises 14 residues. The V and J ends lost 7 bases and 4 bases, in that order; junction bases with no gene match: 9. As DNA, the CDR3 is TGTGCCAGTACCGCGACAGGGACGGGCACTGAAGCTTTCTTT. Protein: CASTATGTGTEAFF.

In its sample, this clonotype was seen many times. The V gene is TRBV20-1, the J gene TRBJ1-2; D is ambiguous. Trimming stripped 6 bases from V and 8 bases from J, with 22 bases between. CDR3 size: 14 residues. The germline gives CDR1 DFQATT, CDR2 SNEGSKA (reference sequence). CDR3 nucleotides: TGCAGTGCCCCAAGTAGAGGGCGTACGTTGGGCTACACCTTC. Its translation is CSAPSRGRTLGYTF.

This clonotype has ten or more counts. This rearrangement joins TRBV5-4 to TRBJ2-2; the match to TRBD2 covers 8 bases. Per germline, CDR1 SGHNT and CDR2 YYREEE (reference sequence). The V and J ends lost 4 bases and 4 bases, in that order; junction bases with no gene match: 9. CDR3 length equals 16 residues. CDR3 sequence (DNA): TGTGCCAGCAGCACACAACGGGAGGGCCGCACCGGGGAGCTGTTTTTT. This codes for CASSTQREGRTGELFF.

This clonotype was found many times. This chain connects TRBV7-9 to TRBJ2-2, with D perhaps TRBD1 (5 bases). This CDR3 is 15 amino acids long. V was trimmed by 0 bases and J by 6 bases, leaving 11 bases between them. Germline assignment: CDR1 SEHNR and CDR2 FQNEAQ (reference sequence). This CDR3 reads CASSLAAGQPGELFF. Here the CDR3 DNA reads TGTGCCAGCAGCTTAGCGGCAGGGCAGCCCGGGGAGCTGTTTTTT. Full variable domain (outside the CDR3, taken from reference TRBV7-9 and TRBJ2-2): DTGVSQNPRHKITKRGQNVTFRCDPISEHNRLYWYRQTLGQGPEFLTYFQNEAQLEKSRLLSDRFSAERPKGSFSTLEIQRTEQGDSAMYLCASSLAAGQPGELFFGEGSRLTVL.

The chain employs TRBV29-1 and TRBJ1-2; D is uncertain. Trimming pared 3 bases from V and 6 bases from J, leaving 23 bases between. In germline, CDR1 is SQVTM, CDR2 ANQGSEA. This CDR3 region has 16 residues. The CDR3 region is CSVDNDYFLSSHGYTF. For the CDR3, the DNA is TGCAGCGTTGATAATGACTACTTTTTGAGTTCCCATGGCTACACCTTC.

V usage is TRBV9 and J usage is TRBJ1-5; D might be TRBD1 (6 bases). Germline lookup yields CDR1 SGDLS and CDR2 YYNGEE. With 4 bases removed from V and 2 bases from J, the gap between germline ends came to 10 bases. The CDR3 totals 14 residues. The CDR3 DNA sequence: TGTGCCAGCAGCCCAGGGGTGGGCAATCAGCCCCAGCATTTT. Amino acid sequence: CASSPGVGNQPQHF. Together with reference TRBV9 and TRBJ1-5, the CDR3 gives the full variable domain: DSGVTQTPKHLITATGQRVTLRCSPRSGDLSVYWYQQSLDQGLQFLIQYYNGEERAKGNILERFSAQQFPDLHSELNLSSLELGDSALYFCASSPGVGNQPQHFGDGTRLSIL.

There are many counts of this clonotype. The rearrangement uses TRBV3-1 and TRBJ2-5; D possibly corresponds to TRBD2 (5 bases). Germline lookup yields CDR1 LGHDT and CDR2 YNNKEL (reference sequence). V gave up 4 bases and J gave up 2 bases, with 11 bases separating them. The CDR3 has 14 residues. The CDR3: CASSPRGIQETQYF. CDR3 nucleotides: TGTGCCAGCAGCCCCCGAGGGATACAAGAGACCCAGTACTTC.

This clonotype was counted many times. The V call is TRBV10-2, the J call TRBJ1-6, with D maybe TRBD1 (5 bases). The ends were cut back, 2 bases at V and 8 bases at J, with 7 bases in the middle. CDR3 length equals 13 residues. Germline lookup yields CDR1 WSHSY and CDR2 SAAADI. DNA for the CDR3: TGCGCCAGCAGTGAGGGGGCCGATTCACCCCTCCACTTT. Encoded protein: CASSEGADSPLHF.

Notes on this clonotype: Mismatch with germline at one junction end may stem from a read error. The chain joins TRBV10-1 to TRBJ2-5; D is perhaps TRBD2 (6 bases). CDR1 and CDR2 (germline): WNHNN, SYGVQD (reference sequence). The length of the CDR3 is 14 residues. The CDR3 loop reads CAIKGSGPVETQYF. The DNA for the CDR3 is TGTGCCATCAAGGGGAGCGGGCCCGTGGAGACCCAGTACTTC.

This clonotype has ten or more counts. CDR3 bases: TGTGCCAGCAGCTCCGGCGGATCCAAACCCTACGAGCAGTACTTC. Translation: CASSSGGSKPYEQYF. The chain has TRBV7-9 and TRBJ2-7; D uncertain. Germline V lookup: CDR1 SEHNR, CDR2 FQNEAQ (reference sequence). V lost 4 bases and J lost 2, with 15 bases in between. This CDR3 comprises 15 residues.

This clonotype was detected many times. The chain joins TRBV10-3 to TRBJ1-5, with 7 nucleotides matching TRBD1. The J segment lost 7 bases and the V segment lost 11 bases, leaving 8 bases of the junction unmatched. The germline V gene has CDR1 ENHRY and CDR2 SYGVKD. The CDR3 contains 12 residues. CDR3 protein: CAVGQVTQPQHF. Written as DNA, the CDR3 is TGTGCCGTAGGACAGGTCACCCAGCCCCAGCATTTT.